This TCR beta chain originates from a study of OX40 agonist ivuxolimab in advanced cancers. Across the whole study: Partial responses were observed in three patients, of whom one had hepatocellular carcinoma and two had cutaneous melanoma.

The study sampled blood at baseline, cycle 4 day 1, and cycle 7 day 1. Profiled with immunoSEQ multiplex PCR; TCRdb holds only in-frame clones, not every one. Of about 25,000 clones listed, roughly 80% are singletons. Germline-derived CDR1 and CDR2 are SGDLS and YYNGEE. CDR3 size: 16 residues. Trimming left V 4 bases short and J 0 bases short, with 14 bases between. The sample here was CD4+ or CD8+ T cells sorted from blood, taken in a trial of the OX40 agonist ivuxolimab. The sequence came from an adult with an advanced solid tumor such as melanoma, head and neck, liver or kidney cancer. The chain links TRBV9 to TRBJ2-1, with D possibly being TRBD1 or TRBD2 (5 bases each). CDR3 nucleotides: TGTGCCAGCAGCACCCTAGAGGGGAGCTCCTACAATGAGCAGTTCTTC. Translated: CASSTLEGSSYNEQFF.